A single sample gave rise to the 13 T cell receptor beta chains below, sequenced in a study of CD8 T cells in ankylosing spondylitis. TCRdb called the 5' RACE reads again in MiXCR, with one record for every CDR3 protein. The table records 100,000 to 150,000 distinct CDR3 sequences, approximately 10% of them present only once. Material: blood, either unsorted or a sorted T cell fraction (not recorded which). All receptors come from a male donor with ankylosing spondylitis or in good health (not recorded which).

This clonotype was detected many times. V and J are TRBV20-1 and TRBJ1-1; D is ambiguous. Germline CDR1 and CDR2: DFQATT and SNEGSKA (reference sequence). V lost 4 bases and J 5 bases, leaving 14 bases between the germline ends. The CDR3 is made up of 13 amino acids. CDR3 sequence reads: CSAKRSARTEAFF. The CDR3 nucleotides are TGCAGTGCTAAGAGGTCGGCAAGGACTGAAGCTTTCTTT.

This clonotype was seen repeatedly, ten times or more. V and J are TRBV29-1 and TRBJ2-1; no reliable D call. Germline V gives CDR1 SQVTM, CDR2 ANQGSEA. Trimming removed 4 bases at V and 10 bases at J, with 20 bases between. This CDR3 contains 14 residues. In DNA, the CDR3 is TGCAGCGTTGTCATGGCGGTTGAGAACGGGGAGCAGTTCTTC. This sequence encodes CSVVMAVENGEQFF.

This clonotype was observed many times. This sequence joins TRBV7-9 and TRBJ2-5; D is ambiguous. Per germline, CDR1 SEHNR and CDR2 FQNEAQ (reference sequence). Trimming removed 6 bases from V and 0 bases from J, with 17 bases in between. This CDR3 has 16 amino acids. CDR3 residues: CASRQTFSGHQETQYF. For the CDR3, the DNA is TGTGCCAGCAGACAAACATTCAGTGGGCACCAAGAGACCCAGTACTTC.

This clonotype was observed once. V usage is TRBV7-3 and J usage is TRBJ2-2; 10 nucleotides line up with TRBD2. Per the germline V gene, CDR1 is SGHTA and CDR2 is FQGTGA. With V trimmed by 3 bases and J by 4 bases, 5 bases remained unmatched. The CDR3 spans 16 residues. Here the CDR3 reads CASSFESGRGTGELFF. CDR3 DNA: TGTGCCAGCAGCTTTGAAAGCGGGAGGGGCACCGGGGAGCTGTTTTTT.

There are many counts of this clonotype. The chain joins TRBV29-1 to TRBJ2-7; 12 bases are a match to TRBD2. The CDR3 runs to 13 residues. Trimming removed 7 bases from V and 3 bases from J; junction bases left unmatched: 4. In germline, CDR1 is SQVTM, CDR2 ANQGSEA. CDR3: CSAKTSGSYEQYF. CDR3 nucleotide sequence: TGCAGCGCCAAGACTAGCGGGAGCTACGAGCAGTACTTC.

This clonotype was picked up many times. This chain uses TRBV4-2 with TRBJ2-7; 9 bases map to TRBD1. V was pared by 1 base and J by 3 bases, with 7 bases of the junction left unmatched. Germline V gives CDR1 LGHNA, CDR2 YNFKEQ. This CDR3 has 16 residues. CDR3 sequence: CASSQGGQGHDYEQYF. DNA of the CDR3: TGTGCCAGCAGCCAAGGGGGACAGGGTCATGACTACGAGCAGTACTTC.

In its sample, this clonotype was seen many times. The chain has TRBV5-1 and TRBJ2-3; no reliable D call. V shed 0 bases and J shed 2 bases, with 19 bases lying between them. The CDR3 contains 18 residues. Looked up from germline, CDR1 is SGHRS and CDR2 is YFSETQ. CDR3 residues: CASSLGIGSAKFTDTQYF. The CDR3 coding sequence is TGCGCCAGCAGCTTGGGAATAGGCAGCGCGAAGTTCACAGATACGCAGTATTTT.

The V and J genes are TRBV7-2 and TRBJ2-7, with 9 bases that match TRBD1. V lost 7 bases to trimming and J lost 9 bases; unmatched junction nucleotides: 13. The CDR3 is 14 amino acids. Germline V lookup: CDR1 SGHTA, CDR2 FQGNSA. CDR3: CASNLDRGRMAQYF. The CDR3 nucleotides are TGTGCCAGCAACCTGGACAGGGGACGGATGGCGCAGTACTTC.

This clonotype appeared a few times. This chain joins TRBV7-9 and TRBJ2-3; tentatively, D is TRBD2 (5 bases). The V end lost 5 bases, the J end lost 10 bases, and 22 bases lay between the germline ends. This CDR3 is built from 15 residues. CDR1 SEHNR and CDR2 FQNEAQ come from the germline V gene (reference sequence). CDR3 residues: CASSTVDSRLRSQYF. CDR3 DNA sequence: TGTGCCAGCAGCACCGTAGATTCAAGACTACGCTCGCAGTATTTT.

This clonotype showed up many times. This chain links TRBV29-1 with TRBJ1-1, with D unresolved. Germline CDR1 reads SQVTM; CDR2 reads ANQGSEA. With 5 bases removed from V and 9 bases from J, the gap between germline ends came to 10 bases. The CDR3 sequence is 10 residues long. CDR3 nucleotide sequence: TGCAGCGTTATAAACAGTAAAGCTTTCTTT. Translating gives CSVINSKAFF.

About this clonotype itself: A much larger clone differs from this one at a single base, so this may be a read error. The J gene is TRBJ2-2, the V gene TRBV6-2 or TRBV6-3; no clear D gene. The ends were cut back, 4 bases at V and 10 bases at J, with 10 bases in the middle. The CDR3 totals 12 residues. Germline CDR1 MNHEY, CDR2 SVGEGT. The CDR3 spells CASSSPTVELFF. In DNA form, the CDR3 reads TGTGCCAGCAGTTCCCCCACGGTGGAGCTGTTTTTT.

The rearrangement uses TRBV11-2 and TRBJ2-3; 8 nucleotides match TRBD1. Trimming cost V 1 base and J 0 bases; bases outside gene matches: 3. Germline V lookup: CDR1 SGHAT, CDR2 FQNNGV. This CDR3 is built from 16 residues. The CDR3 sequence is CASSLAGGYSTDTQYF. CDR3 DNA sequence: TGTGCCAGCAGCTTAGCAGGGGGCTATAGCACAGATACGCAGTATTTT.

The rearrangement links TRBV27 to TRBJ2-6; TRBD2 is a possible D gene (5 bases). Trimming pared 3 bases from V and 2 bases from J, leaving 5 bases between. The CDR3 sequence is 14 residues long. The germline V gene encodes CDR1 MNHEY and CDR2 SMNVEV (reference sequence). The CDR3 DNA reads as TGTGCCAGCAGTTTCGGGACTGGGGCCAACGTCCTGACTTTC. Translation: CASSFGTGANVLTF.